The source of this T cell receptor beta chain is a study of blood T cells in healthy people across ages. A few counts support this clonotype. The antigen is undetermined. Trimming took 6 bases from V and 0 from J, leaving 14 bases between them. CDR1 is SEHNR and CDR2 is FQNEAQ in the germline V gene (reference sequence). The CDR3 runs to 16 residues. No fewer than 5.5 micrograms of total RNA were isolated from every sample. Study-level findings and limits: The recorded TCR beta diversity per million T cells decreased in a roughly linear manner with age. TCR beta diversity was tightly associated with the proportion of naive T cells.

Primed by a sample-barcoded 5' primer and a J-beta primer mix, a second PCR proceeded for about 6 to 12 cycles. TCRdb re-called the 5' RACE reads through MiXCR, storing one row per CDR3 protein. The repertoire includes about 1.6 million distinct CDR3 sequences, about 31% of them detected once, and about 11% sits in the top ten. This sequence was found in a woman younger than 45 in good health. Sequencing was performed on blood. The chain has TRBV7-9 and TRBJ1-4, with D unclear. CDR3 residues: CASRREEDATNEKLFF. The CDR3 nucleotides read TGTGCCAGCAGACGGGAGGAGGATGCAACTAATGAAAAACTGTTTTTT.